This record covers a single T cell receptor (beta chain). This entry comes from a study of T cells in Graves' hyperthyroidism and ophthalmopathy. Amplified regions were TCR beta CDR3 sequences from RNA transcripts. TCR CDR3 underwent first-round RT-PCR with the HTBI primer set. TCRdb reprocessed the multiplex PCR reads via MiXCR and lists one record per CDR3 protein. The data show 300,000 to 400,000 distinct CDR3 sequences, with over 15% seen just once and approximately 54% held by the top ten. Stable disease denoted Graves' hyperthyroidism without ophthalmopathy progression within 18 months. Those patients with uncontrolled infection, other autoimmune disease, pregnancy or lactation were excluded. This clonotype was obtained from a woman aged 45 to 65 with Graves' hyperthyroidism. The sample comprised blood.

As DNA, the CDR3 is TGCGCCAGCAGCTTGGCGGCAACCTGGAACACTGAAGCTTTCTTT. This sequence encodes CASSLAATWNTEAFF. V usage is TRBV5-1 and J usage is TRBJ1-1; D ambiguous. Trimming stripped 0 bases from V and 1 base from J, with 10 bases between. This CDR3 region has 15 residues. Germline V lookup: CDR1 SGHRS, CDR2 YFSETQ.